The subject of this entry is one T cell receptor (beta chain). Antigen unknown. MiXCR, run by TCRdb on the 5' RACE reads, gives a single entry per CDR3 protein. The sample carries under 550,000 distinct CDR3 sequences, roughly 18% recorded once. The entry originates in a study of T-cell memory formation after mild COVID-19. Whole-study results and caveats: Clones that contracted clustered mainly in CM and EM if CD4+ and in EMRA if CD8+.

Trimming cost V 5 bases and J 7 bases; bases outside gene matches: 5. This CDR3 spans 14 amino acids. The germline V gene encodes CDR1 SGHTA and CDR2 FQGTGA. Sequenced input: PBMCs or a T cell subset sorted from them (not recorded which). The clonotype was recovered from an adult woman who had mild COVID-19 (a few samples of this study predate the infection). Cell type and time point are not known. The gene calls are TRBV7-3 and TRBJ2-1; TRBD1 matches at 10 bases. The CDR3 loop reads CASSPDRGKNEQFF. The CDR3, as DNA: TGTGCCAGCAGCCCGGACAGGGGGAAAAATGAGCAGTTCTTC. Using reference TRBV7-3 and TRBJ2-1 for the parts outside the CDR3, the full variable domain is GAGVSQTPSNKVTEKGKYVELRCDPISGHTALYWYRQSLGQGPEFLIYFQGTGAADDSGLPNDRFFAVRPEGSVSTLKIQRTERGDSAVYLCASSPDRGKNEQFFGPGTRLTVL.